Below, 13 T cell receptor beta chains from the same sample are listed, as sequenced in a study of T cell repertoires in cytomegalovirus infection. TCRdb redid the calling of the reads with MiXCR, one entry per CDR3 protein. The sample has roughly 310,000 distinct CDR3 sequences; 25% to 35% are singletons. No antigen has been assigned to these receptors. The material was cultured PBMCs, obtained from culture after CMV antigen stimulation. These receptors originate from a human donor in good health (CMV status not recorded). Some clones in this sample may be carry-over from other donors' samples.

The chain employs TRBV12-3 or TRBV12-4 and TRBJ2-7; no definite D call. Trimming took 4 bases from V and 5 from J, leaving 12 bases between them. This CDR3 is 13 amino acids long. CDR3 sequence: CASSWSVSDEQYF. In nucleotides, the CDR3 is TGTGCCAGCAGTTGGAGCGTGAGTGACGAGCAGTACTTC.

The rearrangement uses TRBV11-2 and TRBJ1-1, with 8 positions matching TRBD1. The CDR3 is 13 amino acids. The germline gives CDR1 SGHAT, CDR2 FQNNGV. The ends lost 8 bases at V and 5 bases at J; junction bases unmatched: 7. The CDR3 nucleotides read TGTGCCAGCTCCATGACAGGGGATACTGAAGCTTTCTTT. Protein product: CASSMTGDTEAFF.

The chain combines TRBV6-6 with TRBJ2-3; D remains unclear. The V end was cut by 6 bases, the J end by 5 bases, with 9 bases between. This CDR3 spans 12 amino acids. Germline assignment: CDR1 MNHNY and CDR2 SVGAGI (reference sequence). The CDR3 spells CASSFSLDTQYF. CDR3 in DNA: TGTGCCAGCAGCTTTTCTCTAGATACGCAGTATTTT.

This clonotype was recorded at least ten times. CDR3 DNA: TGTGCCAGCAGCCCCCGGCAGATCCTCTATGGCTACACCTTC. This sequence encodes CASSPRQILYGYTF. J is TRBJ1-2 and V is TRBV7-8; no firm D call. Germline values: CDR1 SGHVS, CDR2 FQNEAQ. The CDR3 spans 14 residues. V was shortened by 5 bases and J by 4 bases, with 14 bases between the two germline ends.

Only a few counts were recorded for this clonotype. The chain recombines TRBV7-2 with TRBJ2-5; no firm D call. V lost 3 bases and J 5 bases, leaving 13 bases between the germline ends. The CDR3 contains 14 residues. CDR1 and CDR2 from the germline V gene are SGHTA and FQGNSA. The CDR3 reads CASSFSQSSETQYF. CDR3 in DNA: TGTGCCAGCAGCTTCTCTCAAAGCAGTGAGACCCAGTACTTC.

The chain carries TRBV10-3 and TRBJ1-1, with D perhaps TRBD1 (6 bases). The CDR3 runs to 14 residues. Between the trimmed V and J ends, which lost 7 bases and 1 base, there was a span of 13 bases. CDR1 is ENHRY and CDR2 is SYGVKD in the germline V gene. The CDR3 bases are TGTGCCATCACCATGACAGGAACGAACACTGAAGCTTTCTTT. Translation: CAITMTGTNTEAFF.

The chain's CDR3 is CASSGASPLNTGELFF. CDR3 DNA: TGTGCCAGCAGTGGGGCGTCGCCTTTGAACACCGGGGAGCTGTTTTTT. This chain links TRBV25-1 with TRBJ2-2, with D unclear. The V gene lost 4 bases and the J gene lost 1 base, with 13 bases spanning the gap. CDR1 is MGHDK and CDR2 is SYGVNS in the germline V gene. CDR3 length: 16 amino acids.

This chain connects TRBV7-9 to TRBJ2-1; the match to TRBD2 covers 13 bases. V lost 4 bases and J lost 0; bases outside the gene matches: 12. The CDR3 is 20 amino acids. Germline V gene data show CDR1 as SEHNR and CDR2 as FQNEAQ (reference sequence). The CDR3 DNA reads TGTGCCAGCAGCTCGACCCAAACTAGCGGGGGGGTATACTCCTACAATGAGCAGTTCTTC. It encodes CASSSTQTSGGVYSYNEQFF.

V usage is TRBV3-1 and J usage is TRBJ1-1, with a possible D match to TRBD1 (6 bases). V was shortened by 3 bases and J by 1 base, with 15 bases between the two germline ends. This CDR3 is 16 amino acids long. Looked up from germline, CDR1 is LGHDT and CDR2 is YNNKEL (reference sequence). CDR3 nucleotide sequence: TGTGCCAGCAGCCACCCAGTAGGAGGGGGGAACACTGAAGCTTTCTTT. It yields the protein CASSHPVGGGNTEAFF.

This clonotype was picked up many times. The chain combines TRBV7-3 with TRBJ2-2, with TRBD2 matching 7 bases. Germline assignment: CDR1 SGHTA and CDR2 FQGTGA. This CDR3 spans 18 amino acids. V was clipped by 4 bases and J by 4 bases; unmatched bases: 15. The CDR3 nucleotides are TGTGCCAGCAGCTCACAACCGCTAGCGGAGAGGTCCACCGGGGAGCTGTTTTTT. It yields the protein CASSSQPLAERSTGELFF.

The chain joins TRBV6-6 to TRBJ1-2, with unresolved D. CDR3 size: 18 residues. The germline V gene has CDR1 MNHNY and CDR2 SVGAGI (reference sequence). Trimming cost V 6 bases and J 4 bases, with 27 bases left between them. DNA for the CDR3: TGTGCCAGCAGCCCCCGACTTACTCCTCAGACGGCCCTCTATGGCTACACCTTC. It translates to CASSPRLTPQTALYGYTF.

This clonotype has more than one count but fewer than ten. The chain carries TRBV12-3 or TRBV12-4 and TRBJ1-1; D is undetermined. V dropped 5 bases and J dropped 3 bases, with 10 bases sitting between them. The CDR3 extends over 13 amino acids. The CDR3, as DNA: TGTGCCAGCAGTCCCGACGGGGACACTGAAGCTTTCTTT. It specifies CASSPDGDTEAFF.

The table lists this clonotype with a count of one. The CDR3: CASSWVGTGEDNQPQHF. The CDR3, as DNA: TGTGCCAGCAGTTGGGTGGGGACAGGGGAGGACAATCAGCCCCAGCATTTT. The V call is TRBV12-3 or TRBV12-4, the J call TRBJ1-5; TRBD1 matches at 10 bases. CDR3 size: 17 residues. The J segment lost 3 bases and the V segment lost 4 bases, leaving 9 bases of the junction unmatched.